This paragraph covers one T cell receptor (beta chain) sequence. Its antigen is unknown. This sample was taken from a study of OX40 agonist ivuxolimab in advanced cancers. Study as a whole: Hepatocellular carcinoma, melanoma, renal cell or head and neck cancer was diagnosed in the dose-escalation patients. People who had prior anti-PD-1, anti-PD-L1 or anti-CTLA-4 therapy could take part, and under 45% had some.

Notes on the study in general: Expanded peripheral T-cell antigen specificity went undetermined.

Sequencing used immunoSEQ multiplex PCR; TCRdb keeps in-frame clones, though not all of them. The sample has about 61,000 clones, approximately 82% seen once. Trimming removed 2 bases from V and 6 bases from J; junction bases left unmatched: 6. CDR1 and CDR2 from the germline V gene are SGHRS and YFSETQ. The CDR3 loop spans 14 amino acids. The starting material was CD4+ or CD8+ T cells sorted from blood, obtained in a trial of the OX40 agonist ivuxolimab. The chain links TRBV5-1 to TRBJ2-7; 9 bases agree with TRBD1. The TCR sequence derives from an adult with an advanced solid tumor such as melanoma, head and neck, liver or kidney cancer. Here the CDR3 DNA reads TGCGCCAGCAGCTTTGGACAGGGGATCGGCGAGCAGTACTTC. Amino acid sequence: CASSFGQGIGEQYF.